A single sample is the source of the 27 T cell receptor beta chains below, sequenced in a study of early T cells in non-severe SARS-CoV-2 infection. Using its own MiXCR run on the 5' RACE reads, TCRdb lists one record per CDR3 protein. The sample carries about 27,000 distinct CDR3 sequences, just over 4% recorded once. What was sequenced was whole blood. Receptors were obtained from an adult who was a healthcare worker with PCR-confirmed SARS-CoV-2 infection or an uninfected control (not recorded which).

In its sample, this clonotype was seen many times. V usage is TRBV7-6 and J usage is TRBJ2-3; D not certain. This CDR3 has 15 amino acids. Germline assignment: CDR1 SGHVS and CDR2 FNYEAQ. The V gene lost 0 bases and the J gene lost 2 bases, with 9 bases spanning the gap. The CDR3 region has the DNA TGTGCCAGCAGCTTAGCAGGATCAGTCACAGATACGCAGTATTTT. Translating it yields CASSLAGSVTDTQYF.

This clonotype was seen at least ten times. J is TRBJ1-6 and V is TRBV25-1; TRBD1 matches 8 bases. The CDR3 is 13 amino acids. V shed 6 bases and J 11 bases; nucleotides not matched to a gene: 6. The germline V gene encodes CDR1 MGHDK and CDR2 SYGVNS. The CDR3 DNA is TGTGCCAGCAGAGGACAGGGTAGTCCACCCCTCCACTTT. It yields the protein CASRGQGSPPLHF.

In this sample, this clonotype turned up many times. V gene TRBV7-2 combines with J gene TRBJ2-5, with TRBD1 as a possible D gene (7 bases). Germline-derived CDR1 and CDR2 are SGHTA and FQGNSA. V lost 5 bases, J lost 5 bases, and 15 bases lay in between. This CDR3 spans 14 amino acids. In nucleotides, the CDR3 is TGTGCCAGCAGCCCCAGGGGGGTACGGGAGACCCAGTACTTC. The encoded protein is CASSPRGVRETQYF.

This clonotype has ten or more counts. The V and J genes are TRBV20-1 and TRBJ2-5, with D perhaps matching TRBD1 (6 bases). V was shortened by 6 bases and J by 3 bases, with 11 bases between the two germline ends. This CDR3 contains 12 residues. CDR1 and CDR2 from the germline V gene are DFQATT and SNEGSKA (reference sequence). CDR3 in amino acids: CSARQAKETQYF. The CDR3 DNA reads TGCAGTGCCCGACAGGCCAAAGAGACCCAGTACTTC.

The sample holds many counts of this clonotype. This chain links TRBV18 with TRBJ2-1, with no clear D. The CDR3 is 12 residues long. The germline V gene has CDR1 KGHSH and CDR2 LQKENI. Trimming stripped 3 bases from V and 9 bases from J, with 9 bases between. CDR3 nucleotide sequence: TGTGCCAGCTCACCCCAGAGTAGTGAGCAGTTCTTC. Protein sequence: CASSPQSSEQFF.

V is TRBV6-1 and J is TRBJ2-1; 7 nucleotides agree with TRBD2. CDR1 is MNHNS and CDR2 is SASEGT in the germline V gene. The CDR3 consists of 16 residues. The ends lost 6 bases at V and 10 bases at J; junction bases unmatched: 18. CDR3 DNA sequence: TGTGCCAGCAGCCCCACTAGCGCCCTCCCGGCTGGCGAGCAGTTCTTC. It is translated as CASSPTSALPAGEQFF.

This clonotype has just a few counts. This chain links TRBV3-1 with TRBJ2-3, with TRBD2 as a possible D gene (6 bases). There are 16 residues in the CDR3. V was trimmed by 0 bases and J by 2 bases, leaving 12 bases between them. Germline V gene sequence: CDR1 LGHDT, CDR2 YNNKEL (reference sequence). The CDR3 coding sequence is TGTGCCAGCAGCCAAGAGGCGGGGCGGAACACAGATACGCAGTATTTT. This gives the protein CASSQEAGRNTDTQYF.

This clonotype was observed at least ten times. This chain connects TRBV7-8 to TRBJ2-6; 13 bases agree with TRBD2. Germline V CDR1 and CDR2: SGHVS, FQNEAQ. This CDR3 contains 17 residues. J gave up 2 bases and V 5 bases, and 3 bases lay outside the gene matches. The CDR3 sequence is CASSTTSGRAGANVLTF. For the CDR3, the DNA is TGTGCCAGCAGCACAACTAGCGGGAGGGCTGGGGCCAACGTCCTGACTTTC.

This clonotype has a handful of counts. The chain joins TRBV30 to TRBJ2-2; possibly TRBD2 for D (6 bases). The CDR3 has 14 amino acids. Trimming took off 4 bases at V and 2 bases at J, with 11 bases between the two ends. The V gene's germline CDR1 is GTSNPN and CDR2 SVGIG (reference sequence). CDR3 residues: CAWNLGTNTGELFF. CDR3 DNA: TGTGCCTGGAATTTAGGGACTAACACCGGGGAGCTGTTTTTT.

The table lists this clonotype with a few counts. V and J are TRBV5-6 and TRBJ1-2; D is uncertain. The CDR3 consists of 12 residues. Between the trimmed V and J ends, which lost 5 bases and 2 bases, there was a span of 7 bases. From germline, CDR1 is SGHDT and CDR2 YYEEEE. The chain's CDR3 is CASRGDNYGYTF. The CDR3 nucleotides read TGTGCCAGCAGGGGAGACAACTATGGCTACACCTTC.

This clonotype was counted ten times or more. The V call is TRBV7-2, the J call TRBJ2-7; 7 bases match TRBD2. V lost 5 bases, J lost 1 base, and 2 bases stayed unmatched. This CDR3 spans 13 amino acids. From germline, CDR1 is SGHTA and CDR2 FQGNSA. CDR3 protein: CASSVSGSYEQYF. As DNA, the CDR3 is TGTGCCAGCAGCGTTAGCGGGTCCTACGAGCAGTACTTC.

This sequence joins TRBV5-1 and TRBJ2-1; 10 bases agree with TRBD2. Trimming cost V 0 bases and J 4 bases; bases outside gene matches: 4. The germline CDR1 and CDR2 sequences are SGHRS and YFSETQ. This CDR3 comprises 16 residues. The CDR3 coding sequence is TGCGCCAGCAGCTTGGGCGTACTAGCGGGGTACAATGAGCAGTTCTTC. Amino acids: CASSLGVLAGYNEQFF.

With respect to this clonotype: A much larger clone differs from this one at a single base, so this may be a read error. The chain combines TRBV5-4 with TRBJ2-2, with D perhaps matching TRBD2 (5 bases). The CDR3 is made up of 14 amino acids. Germline CDR1 and CDR2: SGHNT and YYREEE (reference sequence). The CDR3 here is CASSLATVTGEQFF. For the CDR3, the DNA is TGTGCCAGCAGCTTGGCCACAGTAACCGGGGAGCAGTTTTTT.

This clonotype was observed many times. The chain carries TRBV5-4 and TRBJ2-1, with D unresolved. Germline CDR1 and CDR2: SGHNT and YYREEE (reference sequence). The CDR3 has 15 amino acids. With 1 base removed from V and 3 bases from J, the gap between germline ends came to 11 bases. The CDR3 sequence: CASSLRDNFYNEQFF. CDR3 DNA sequence: TGTGCCAGCAGCTTGCGCGACAACTTCTACAATGAGCAGTTCTTC. The full variable domain, its missing parts supplied by reference TRBV5-4 and TRBJ2-1, is ETGVTQSPTHLIKTRGQQVTLRCSSQSGHNTVSWYQQALGQGPQFIFQYYREEENGRGNFPPRFSGLQFPNYSSELNVNALELDDSALYLCASSLRDNFYNEQFFGPGTRLTVL.

The rearrangement joins TRBV12-3 or TRBV12-4 to TRBJ2-7; no firm D call. V lost 5 bases to trimming and J lost 5 bases, with 16 bases between them. The CDR3 sequence is 14 residues long. CDR3 amino acids: CASSMQDFRHEQYF. DNA of the CDR3: TGTGCCAGCAGTATGCAGGATTTTCGCCACGAGCAGTACTTC.

At least ten counts were recorded for this clonotype. The rearrangement joins TRBV6-2 or TRBV6-3 to TRBJ1-3; the D gene is possibly TRBD1 (6 bases). In germline, CDR1 is MNHEY, CDR2 SVGEGT. There are 16 residues in the CDR3. The V gene lost 5 bases and the J gene lost 0 bases, with 14 bases spanning the gap. The CDR3 sequence is CASSPGGQFSGNTIYF. Here the CDR3 DNA reads TGTGCCAGCAGTCCCGGCGGACAGTTCTCTGGAAACACCATATATTTT.

Relative to its sample, this clonotype is medium-sized. The V and J genes are TRBV10-3 and TRBJ2-5; 13 nucleotides match TRBD2. V was pared by 2 bases and J by 4 bases, with 7 bases of the junction left unmatched. The CDR3 loop spans 17 amino acids. Germline V gene data show CDR1 as ENHRY and CDR2 as SYGVKD. CDR3 residues: CAISEARTSGSGETQYF. CDR3 DNA: TGTGCCATCAGTGAGGCAAGGACTAGCGGGAGCGGAGAGACCCAGTACTTC.

This clonotype was found many times. The rearrangement uses TRBV18 and TRBJ2-7, with 14 positions matching TRBD2. Germline values: CDR1 KGHSH, CDR2 LQKENI. Trimming cost V 1 base and J 4 bases; bases outside gene matches: 3. This CDR3 contains 16 residues. The CDR3 nucleotides read TGTGCCAGCTCACCACTCGGGACTAGCGGGAGTTACGAGCAGTACTTC. Translation: CASSPLGTSGSYEQYF.

J is TRBJ2-7 and V is TRBV29-1, with TRBD2 identical over 9 bases. Trimming took 8 bases from V and 6 from J; bases not matched to a gene: 11. The CDR3 covers 13 residues. The germline gives CDR1 SQVTM, CDR2 ANQGSEA. The CDR3 DNA follows: TGCAGCATCAGACTAGCGGAGGGGGCCGAGCAGTACTTC. Translated: CSIRLAEGAEQYF.

The V gene is TRBV4-1, the J gene TRBJ2-3, with 10 bases that match TRBD2. Germline V lookup: CDR1 MGHRA, CDR2 YSYEKL. Losses at the gene ends were 1 base for V and 4 bases for J; bases not matched to a gene: 8. CDR3 length: 17 amino acids. The CDR3 DNA reads as TGCGCCAGCAGCCAAGTTTGGGCTAGCGGGAGCCCAGATACGCAGTATTTT. Translated, it gives CASSQVWASGSPDTQYF.

This clonotype was picked up many times. J is TRBJ2-1 and V is TRBV6-2 or TRBV6-3; a weak D match, TRBD2 (6 bases). The V end lost 7 bases, the J end lost 1 base, and 11 bases lay between the germline ends. The germline V gene encodes CDR1 MNHEY and CDR2 SVGEGT. The CDR3 length is 14 residues. The CDR3 loop reads CASTLAVSYNEQFF. CDR3 in DNA: TGTGCCAGCACCTTAGCGGTTTCCTACAATGAGCAGTTCTTC.

Written as DNA, the CDR3 is TGTGCCAGCAGCCTGTTAGCGGGAGGGTTGAATGAGCAGTTCTTC. It codes for CASSLLAGGLNEQFF. V is TRBV7-9 and J is TRBJ2-1; TRBD2 aligns across 11 bases. The germline V gene encodes CDR1 SEHNR and CDR2 FQNEAQ (reference sequence). CDR3 length equals 15 residues. Trimming took 5 bases from V and 7 from J; bases not matched to a gene: 7.

This clonotype was counted many times. V and J are TRBV2 and TRBJ2-7; the match to TRBD2 covers 10 bases. J lost 5 bases, V lost 6 bases, and 13 bases had no gene match. Germline V gives CDR1 SNHLY, CDR2 FYNNEI. The CDR3 runs 16 residues. CDR3: CASSPTALAGDDEQYF. The CDR3 coding sequence is TGTGCCAGCAGCCCTACCGCCCTAGCGGGAGATGACGAGCAGTACTTC.

In this sample, this clonotype turned up many times. This chain uses TRBV4-3 with TRBJ1-5; weak D call: TRBD1 (5 bases). The germline V gene encodes CDR1 LGHNA and CDR2 YSLEER. The CDR3 totals 15 residues. Trimming left V 3 bases short and J 4 bases short, with 13 bases between. The CDR3 DNA follows: TGCGCCAGCAGCCAGGATGACAGACCGAATCAGCCCCAGCATTTT. Translating it yields CASSQDDRPNQPQHF.

The J gene is TRBJ2-2, the V gene TRBV7-9; TRBD1 might be the D (5 bases). Between the trimmed V and J ends, which lost 3 bases and 4 bases, there was a span of 15 bases. The CDR3 extends over 16 amino acids. Germline values: CDR1 SEHNR, CDR2 FQNEAQ (reference sequence). CDR3 in amino acids: CASSLSQGVSTGELFF. As DNA, the CDR3 is TGTGCCAGCAGCTTGAGTCAGGGCGTGAGCACCGGGGAGCTGTTTTTT.

The sample holds a few counts of this clonotype. The rearrangement uses TRBV29-1 and TRBJ2-1, with TRBD2 as a possible D gene (6 bases). CDR1 SQVTM and CDR2 ANQGSEA come from the germline V gene. The V and J ends lost 2 bases and 9 bases respectively, with 14 bases between them. This CDR3 has 13 amino acids. CDR3 amino acids: CSVEIGSGGEQFF. CDR3 in DNA: TGCAGCGTTGAAATCGGATCCGGGGGTGAGCAGTTCTTC.

Sample share makes this clonotype medium-sized. The genes are TRBV3-1 and TRBJ2-7; D might be TRBD2 (6 bases). V was shortened by 4 bases and J by 5 bases, with 9 bases between the two germline ends. CDR3 length: 12 residues. CDR1 LGHDT and CDR2 YNNKEL come from the germline V gene (reference sequence). As DNA, the CDR3 is TGTGCCAGCAGCCGGGGGGTTCACGAGCAGTACTTC. Protein: CASSRGVHEQYF.